The entry below describes one TCR beta chain. In this sample, this clonotype turned up a few times. No per-base quality is available; no much larger clone lies one base away. Trimming takes 3 bases from V and 3 bases from J, and the germline ends sit 12 bases apart. The CDR3 runs 13 residues from the cysteine to the phenylalanine. Left in the record is the CDR3 DNA by itself, 39 bases read in frame from the first base. CDR1 and CDR2 are read off the germline V gene as SQVTM and ANQGSEA. The treatment or condition label on this specimen signifies: live attenuated yellow fever vaccine strain. PBMCs were isolated from peripheral blood using a standard Ficoll-Paque protocol. Epitope-specific CD8 T cells were sorted with a dextramer loaded with the yellow fever NS4B epitope peptide, together with anti-CD3 and anti-CD8 staining. TriZol was used to extract RNA from bulk PBMCs, CD4 and CD8 fractions, and dextramer-positive and dextramer-negative fractions.

Synthesis of TCR cDNA relied on 5'RACE template switching, a step that introduced a universal primer site along with unique molecular identifiers. Priming for cDNA synthesis came from both the TCR alpha and TCR beta constant segments. Library amplification involved two PCR steps, and the second step added sample barcodes and sequencing adapters. Sequencing of the libraries was done on either Illumina HiSeq 2500 (2x100 bp) or NovaSeq (2x150 bp). The source study handled its data this way. MIGEC was used to demultiplex reads and collapse the reads into UMI consensus sequences, and MiXCR was used for V(D)J alignment. Vaccine-responding clonotypes were identified with edgeR using replicate PBMC samples, with FDR below 0.01 and a log2 fold change above 5 up to day 15 being required. Bulk clonotypes were assigned CD4 or CD8 identity according to which sequenced CD4 or CD8 repertoire held them at higher abundance. NS4B-specific clonotypes were defined as those at least 10-fold enriched in dextramer-positive over dextramer-negative fractions; CD4-biased clonotypes were excluded. TCRdb ran its own pipeline on the public reads, namely fastp trimming at Q25 and MiXCR clone calling, and kept in-frame beta chains. Each entry merges the rows of one CDR3 protein and shows their most common DNA and genes. What appears here as the V and J calls and clone size reflects TCRdb's work, not the paper's. The sample contains 75,000 to 100,000 distinct CDR3 sequences, more than 7.5% of them found a single time. The ten largest make up around a sixth of the sample.

The data originate from a study of T cells after yellow fever vaccination (dated by TCRdb to between 2017 and 2020). Broadly, across the study: The SMART-Seq v4 Ultra Low Input RNA kit was used to prepare libraries from fractions with low cell numbers. To track T-cell clones before and after primary and booster YFV17D yellow fever vaccination, bulk TCR alpha and beta repertoires were sequenced longitudinally. Two healthy male donors, one aged 18 to 30 and one aged 30 to 40 years, made up the cohort. Bulk PBMC replicates and cell subsets were isolated from blood drawn at multiple timepoints before and after both primary and secondary immunization.

Overall results and qualifications from the work: Most clones expanded after primary vaccination (almost 97% of CD4 and 88% of CD8) were re-detected after the booster, suggesting that broad memory maintenance occurred. Computational filtering was needed because FACS-sorted repertoires could contain abundant contaminating clonotypes from the bulk population. The secondary T-cell response was weaker than the primary response but faster, peaking on day 5 instead of day 15. The study included only a couple of donors, which limits how far the findings can be generalized. A small fraction of clonotypes appeared in both the CD4 and CD8 compartments, likely as a result of convergent recombination.

The material was CD8+ T cells not binding an NS4B(214-222) dextramer, sorted from PBMCs, obtained roughly 14 days after the first yellow fever vaccination. The sample's cell subset or site label, decoded: NS4B epitope dextramer-negative CD8 T cells. The chain couples TRBV29-1 to TRBJ2-7; possibly the D gene is TRBD2, per 5 matching bases. This sequence was found in a man in his late teens or twenties who received the YFV17D yellow fever vaccine. The CDR3 protein: CSVENGLNYEQYF. The bases are TGCAGCGTTGAGAATGGACTCAACTACGAGCAGTACTTC.